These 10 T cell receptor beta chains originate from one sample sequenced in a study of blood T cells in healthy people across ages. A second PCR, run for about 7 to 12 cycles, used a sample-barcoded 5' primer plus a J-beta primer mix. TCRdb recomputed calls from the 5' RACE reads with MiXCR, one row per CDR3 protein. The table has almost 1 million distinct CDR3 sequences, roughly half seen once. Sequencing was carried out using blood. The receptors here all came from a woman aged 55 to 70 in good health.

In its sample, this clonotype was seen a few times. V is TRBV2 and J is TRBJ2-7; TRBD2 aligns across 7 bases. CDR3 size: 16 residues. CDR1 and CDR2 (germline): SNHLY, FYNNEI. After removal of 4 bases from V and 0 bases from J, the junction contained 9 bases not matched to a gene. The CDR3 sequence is CASSGEIAGASYEQYF. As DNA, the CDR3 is TGTGCCAGCAGTGGGGAGATAGCGGGCGCCTCCTACGAGCAGTACTTC.

This CDR3 reads CSVNLARNTGELFF. The CDR3 DNA is TGCAGCGTGAACCTAGCGAGGAACACCGGGGAGCTGTTTTTT. The chain combines TRBV29-1 with TRBJ2-2; D possibly corresponds to TRBD2 (6 bases). The length of the CDR3 is 14 residues. V was clipped by 6 bases and J by 1 base, with 12 bases between them. Germline V CDR1 and CDR2: SQVTM, ANQGSEA.

CDR3 region: CASSYPTSGRAWGAKNIQYF. The CDR3 DNA reads as TGTGCCAGCAGTTACCCGACTAGCGGGAGGGCCTGGGGAGCCAAAAACATTCAGTACTTC. V gene TRBV6-2 or TRBV6-3 combines with J gene TRBJ2-4; 14 nucleotides line up with TRBD2. V gave up 2 bases and J gave up 0 bases; unmatched junction bases: 9. Per germline, CDR1 MNHEY and CDR2 SVGEGT. The CDR3 spans 20 residues.

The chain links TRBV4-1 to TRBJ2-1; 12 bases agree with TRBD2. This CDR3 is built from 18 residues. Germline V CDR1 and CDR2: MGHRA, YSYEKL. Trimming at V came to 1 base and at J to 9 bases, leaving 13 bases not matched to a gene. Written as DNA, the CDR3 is TGCGCCAGCAGCCAAGTAGGGAGGCTAGCGGGAGGGCCTGGTGAGCAGTTCTTC. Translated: CASSQVGRLAGGPGEQFF.

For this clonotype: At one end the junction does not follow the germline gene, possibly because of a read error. In DNA form, the CDR3 reads TGTGCCAGCAAGTCTAGCCAGAGCATAGATACGCAGTATTTT. Translating it yields CASKSSQSIDTQYF. J is TRBJ2-3 and V is TRBV6-5, with D possibly TRBD2 on 5 matching bases. The CDR3 runs to 14 residues. Germline V gene data show CDR1 as MNHEY and CDR2 as SVGAGI.

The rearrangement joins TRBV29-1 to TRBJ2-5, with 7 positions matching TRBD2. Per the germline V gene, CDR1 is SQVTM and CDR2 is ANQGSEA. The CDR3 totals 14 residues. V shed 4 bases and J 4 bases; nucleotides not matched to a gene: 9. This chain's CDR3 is CSVVSSGMGETQYF. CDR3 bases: TGCAGCGTTGTCTCGAGCGGGATGGGAGAGACCCAGTACTTC.

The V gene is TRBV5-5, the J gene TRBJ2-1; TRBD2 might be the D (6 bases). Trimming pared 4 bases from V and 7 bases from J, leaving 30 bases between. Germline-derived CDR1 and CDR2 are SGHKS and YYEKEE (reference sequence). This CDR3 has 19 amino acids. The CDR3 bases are TGTGCCAGCAGCATGCCCCGGGGGAGAGAGGGCGCCGGGGATAATGAGCAGTTCTTC. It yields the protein CASSMPRGREGAGDNEQFF.

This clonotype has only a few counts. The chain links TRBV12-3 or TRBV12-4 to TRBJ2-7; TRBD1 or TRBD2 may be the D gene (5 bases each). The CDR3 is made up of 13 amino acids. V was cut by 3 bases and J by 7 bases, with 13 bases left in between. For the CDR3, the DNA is TGTGCCAGCAGTTTCGCTGGGGGATGGGAGCAGTACTTC. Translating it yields CASSFAGGWEQYF.

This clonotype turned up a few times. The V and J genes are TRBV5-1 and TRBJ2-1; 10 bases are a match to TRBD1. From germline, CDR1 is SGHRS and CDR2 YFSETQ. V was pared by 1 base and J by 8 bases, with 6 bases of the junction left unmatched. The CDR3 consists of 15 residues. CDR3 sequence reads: CASSLRQGAGDEQFF. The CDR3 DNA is TGCGCCAGCAGCTTGAGACAGGGGGCAGGTGATGAGCAGTTCTTC.

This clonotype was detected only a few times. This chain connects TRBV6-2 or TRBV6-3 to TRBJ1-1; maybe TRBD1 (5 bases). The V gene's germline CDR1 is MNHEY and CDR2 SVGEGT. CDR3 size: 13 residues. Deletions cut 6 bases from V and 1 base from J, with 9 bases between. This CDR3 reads CASSTGQNTEAFF. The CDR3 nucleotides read TGTGCCAGCAGCACCGGACAGAACACTGAAGCTTTCTTT.